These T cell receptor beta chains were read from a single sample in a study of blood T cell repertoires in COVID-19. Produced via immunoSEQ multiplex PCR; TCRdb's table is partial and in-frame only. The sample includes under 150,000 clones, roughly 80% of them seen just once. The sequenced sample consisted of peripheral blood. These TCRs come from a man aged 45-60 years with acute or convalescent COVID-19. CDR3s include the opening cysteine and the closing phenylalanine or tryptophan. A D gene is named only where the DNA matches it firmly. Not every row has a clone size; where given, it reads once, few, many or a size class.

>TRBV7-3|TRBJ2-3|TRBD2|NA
CASSFKLAGASGTDTQYF
TGTGCCAGCAGCTTTAAACTAGCGGGGGCTAGTGGCACAGATACGCAGTATTTT
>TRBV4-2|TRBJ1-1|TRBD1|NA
CASSINLGTENTEAFF
TGTGCCAGCAGCATCAACCTAGGGACAGAGAACACTGAAGCTTTCTTT
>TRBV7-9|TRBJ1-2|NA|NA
CASSYRQEGDGYTF
TGTGCCAGCAGCTACCGACAGGAAGGGGATGGCTACACCTTC
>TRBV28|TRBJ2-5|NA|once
CASNRGGETQYF
TGTGCCAGCAACCGAGGCGGAGAGACCCAGTACTTC
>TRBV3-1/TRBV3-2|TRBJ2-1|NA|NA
CASSQQVFREQFF
TGTGCCAGCAGCCAACAGGTATTTCGGGAGCAGTTCTTC
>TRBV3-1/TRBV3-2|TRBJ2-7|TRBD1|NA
CASSRLTGQGYEQYF
TGTGCCAGCAGCCGCCTTACGGGACAGGGCTACGAGCAGTACTTC
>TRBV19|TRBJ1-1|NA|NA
CASKVQGDFAEAFF
TGTGCCAGTAAGGTGCAAGGGGATTTCGCTGAAGCTTTCTTT
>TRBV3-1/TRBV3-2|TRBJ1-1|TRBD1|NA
CASSQRDRATEAFF
TGTGCCAGCAGCCAACGGGACAGGGCCACTGAAGCTTTCTTT
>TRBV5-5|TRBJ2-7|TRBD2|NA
CASSLGSSGGYEQYF
TGTGCCAGCAGCTTGGGATCTAGCGGCGGATACGAGCAGTACTTC
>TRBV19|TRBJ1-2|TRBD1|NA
CASSMGTGVIYGYTF
TGTGCCAGTAGTATGGGGACAGGCGTTATCTATGGCTACACCTTC
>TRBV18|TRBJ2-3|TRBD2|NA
CASSPLAGGPSDTQYF
TGTGCCAGCTCACCATTAGCGGGGGGGCCATCAGATACGCAGTATTTT
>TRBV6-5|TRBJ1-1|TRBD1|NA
CASSWTGENTEAFF
TGTGCCAGCAGTTGGACAGGGGAGAACACTGAAGCTTTCTTT
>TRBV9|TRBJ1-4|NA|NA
CASSASPGTNEKLFF
TGTGCCAGCAGCGCATCCCCCGGGACTAATGAAAAACTGTTTTTT
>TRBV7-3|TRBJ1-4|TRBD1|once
CASSSGTGSEKLFF
TGTGCCAGCAGCTCCGGGACAGGGAGTGAAAAACTGTTTTTT
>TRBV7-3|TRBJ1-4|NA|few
CASSLGRQSNEKLFF
TGTGCCAGCAGCTTAGGCCGACAATCTAATGAAAAACTGTTTTTT
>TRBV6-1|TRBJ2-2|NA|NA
CASSERQQMNTGELFF
TGTGCCAGCAGTGAACGGCAACAGATGAACACCGGGGAGCTGTTTTTT
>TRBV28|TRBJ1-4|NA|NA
CASRDPSEKLFF
TGTGCCAGCAGAGATCCCAGTGAAAAACTGTTTTTT
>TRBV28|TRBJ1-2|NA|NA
CASSYMNGYTF
TGTGCCAGCAGTTACATGAATGGCTACACCTTC
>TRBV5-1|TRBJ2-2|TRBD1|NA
CASSPNDRVRGELFF
TGCGCCAGCAGCCCGAACGACAGGGTCAGAGGGGAGCTGTTTTTT
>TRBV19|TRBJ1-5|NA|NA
CASRGAFNQPQHF
TGTGCCAGTAGAGGGGCCTTCAATCAGCCCCAGCATTTT
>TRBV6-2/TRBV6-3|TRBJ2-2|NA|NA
CASSYSSPTGELFF
TGTGCCAGCAGTTACTCTTCCCCTACCGGGGAGCTGTTTTTT
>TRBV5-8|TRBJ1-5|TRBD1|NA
CASSWPTGGEFRPQHF
TGTGCCAGCAGCTGGCCCACAGGGGGCGAGTTTCGGCCCCAGCATTTT
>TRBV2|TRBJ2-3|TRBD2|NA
CASRQGGGTDTQYF
TGTGCCAGCAGGCAGGGAGGGGGCACAGATACGCAGTATTTT
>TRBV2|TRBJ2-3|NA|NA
CASSEGPLDTQYF
TGTGCCAGCAGTGAAGGTCCCCTGGATACGCAGTATTTT
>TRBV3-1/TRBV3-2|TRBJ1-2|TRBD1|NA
CASSRDPGGASSYGYTF
TGTGCCAGCAGCAGGGATCCAGGGGGCGCATCCTCCTATGGCTACACCTTC
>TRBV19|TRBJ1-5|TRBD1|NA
CASSLGTGVQPQHF
TGTGCCAGTAGTCTGGGGACAGGGGTTCAGCCCCAGCATTTT
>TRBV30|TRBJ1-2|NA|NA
CAWSRGGYGYTF
TGTGCCTGGAGTAGGGGGGGCTATGGCTACACCTTC
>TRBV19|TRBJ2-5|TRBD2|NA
CASSTRTSGRYQETQYF
TGTGCCAGTAGTACACGGACTAGCGGGCGGTACCAAGAGACCCAGTACTTC
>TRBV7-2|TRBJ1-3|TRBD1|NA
CASSLGQGADTIYF
TGTGCCAGCAGCTTGGGACAGGGGGCTGACACCATATATTTT